The 13 T cell receptor gamma chains in this list originate from one sample, sequenced in a study of gamma-delta chains in newborns, infants, children. TCRdb applied CATT to the reads for clone calling. The sample lists some 890 gamma-chain clones, around 40% occurring once. Sequencing was carried out using blood. The receptors derive from a child who was a newborn, infant or young child, either healthy, febrile or measles-vaccinated (not recorded which).

With respect to this clone: The junction differs from germline at one of its ends, possibly a read error. The rearrangement links TRGV4 to TRGJ1 or TRGJ2. No J gene was available from TCRdb, and it was assigned here by a germline match of the DNA. This CDR3 has 12 amino acids. Germline assignment: CDR1 EGSTGY and CDR2 YDSYTSSV. The CDR3 region is CAAWQNYYKKLF. In DNA form, the CDR3 reads TGTGCCGCCTGGCAGAATTATTATAAGAAACTCTTT.

The table lists this clone with a few counts. This chain links TRGV9 with TRGJP. No J segment appears in TCRdb, so it was assigned here by matching the sequence to germline. Trimming took 0 bases from V and 9 from J; bases not matched to a gene: 5. This CDR3 has 16 residues. Germline-derived CDR1 and CDR2 are GITISATS and ISYDGTV (reference sequence). DNA for the CDR3: TGTGCCTTGTGGGAGGTGAACGGGTTGGGCAAAAAAATCAAGGTATTT. This encodes CALWEVNGLGKKIKVF.

By frequency in the sample, this clone is large. The CDR3 coding sequence is TGTGCCACCTGGGACAATTATTATAAGAAACTCTTT. Its protein product is CATWDNYYKKLF. This rearrangement joins TRGV3 to TRGJ1 or TRGJ2. The CDR3 runs to 12 residues. CDR1 is VTNTFY, CDR2 YDVSTARD, per germline (reference sequence). J gave up 2 bases and V 2 bases, and 0 bases lay outside the gene matches.

This clone is deemed large. This rearrangement joins TRGV4 to TRGJ1 or TRGJ2. This CDR3 has 13 amino acids. Trimming cost V 6 bases and J 0 bases; bases outside gene matches: 5. Germline V gives CDR1 EGSTGY, CDR2 YDSYTSSV. Written as DNA, the CDR3 is TGTGCCACCTGGACCTCGAATTATTATAAGAAACTCTTT. As protein: CATWTSNYYKKLF.

With respect to this clone: This same CDR3 is encoded by further DNA sequences in the sample. The chain links TRGV9 to TRGJP. Matching the DNA to germline supplied the J gene, which TCRdb does not give. The germline V gene has CDR1 GITISATS and CDR2 ISYDGTV (reference sequence). V lost 2 bases, J lost 10 bases, and 5 bases stayed unmatched. The CDR3 loop spans 15 amino acids. The CDR3: CALWEGDLGKKIKVF. The CDR3 nucleotides are TGTGCCTTGTGGGAGGGCGATTTGGGCAAAAAAATCAAGGTATTT.

About this clone: A read error may produce the germline difference seen at one junction end. Additional DNA sequences in this sample encode the identical CDR3. The V and J genes are TRGV9 and TRGJ1 or TRGJ2. Assignment of the J gene here rests on matching the DNA to germline, because TCRdb gives none. The CDR3 totals 14 residues. Germline CDR1 and CDR2: GITISATS and ISYDGTV (reference sequence). The CDR3 DNA reads as TGTGCCCTGTGGGAGGTCCGGAATTATTATAAGAAACTCTTT. Its translation is CALWEVRNYYKKLF.

The chain recombines TRGV4 with TRGJP2. Here the J gene came from matching the DNA to germline, since TCRdb omits it. The CDR3 consists of 12 residues. V was pared by 12 bases and J by 0 bases, with 4 bases of the junction left unmatched. CDR1 is EGSTGY, CDR2 YDSYTSSV, per germline. The CDR3 spells CAAYSSDWIKTF. The CDR3 DNA reads TGTGCCGCCTATAGTAGTGATTGGATCAAGACGTTT.

The V gene is TRGV9, the J gene TRGJP. TCRdb records no J gene; here it was assigned by comparing the DNA to germline. The CDR3 length is 15 residues. The V gene end was trimmed by 5 bases and the J gene end by 7 bases; junction bases not matched to a gene: 5. Germline values: CDR1 GITISATS, CDR2 ISYDGTV (reference sequence). The CDR3 sequence is CALWGSELGKKIKVF. DNA for the CDR3: TGTGCCTTGTGGGGGTCCGAGTTGGGCAAAAAAATCAAGGTATTT.

A single count supports this clone. This chain connects TRGV8 to TRGJ1 or TRGJ2. TCRdb leaves out the J gene; it was filled in here by matching the DNA to germline. CDR3 length: 12 residues. CDR1 is VENAVY, CDR2 YDSYNSRV, per germline. The J segment lost 3 bases and the V segment lost 5 bases, leaving 4 bases of the junction unmatched. The CDR3 sequence is CATWGFYYKKLF. In DNA, the CDR3 is TGTGCCACCTGGGGGTTTTATTATAAGAAACTCTTT.

This chain joins TRGV4 and TRGJ1 or TRGJ2. No J gene is reported in TCRdb; it was inferred here by comparing the DNA with germline. Germline CDR1 and CDR2: EGSTGY and YDSYTSSV. V shed 3 bases and J 7 bases; nucleotides not matched to a gene: 12. The CDR3 is 14 amino acids. The CDR3 DNA sequence: TGTGCCACCTGGGATTACCTTGGGAGGTATAAGAAACTCTTT. This codes for CATWDYLGRYKKLF.

The chain joins TRGV9 to TRGJP. Germline matching of the DNA provided the J gene here, since TCRdb leaves it blank. The junction had 5 bases not matched to a gene; V was cut back by 2 bases and J by 7 bases. CDR1 GITISATS and CDR2 ISYDGTV come from the germline V gene (reference sequence). CDR3 length equals 16 residues. This CDR3 is CALWEGRELGKKIKVF. DNA of the CDR3: TGTGCCTTGTGGGAGGGCAGGGAGTTGGGCAAAAAAATCAAGGTATTT.

In regard to this clone: This sequence may be a read error, since a much larger clone differs from it by one base. The chain has TRGV5 and TRGJ1 or TRGJ2. No J gene is reported in TCRdb; it was inferred here by comparing the DNA with germline. J gave up 2 bases and V 3 bases, and 7 bases lay outside the gene matches. Germline CDR1 reads VINAFY; CDR2 reads YDVSNSKD. CDR3 length: 14 amino acids. CDR3 nucleotides: TGTGCCACCTGGGACGGGCAGGATTATTATAAGAAACTCTTT. Translation: CATWDGQDYYKKLF.

The chain couples TRGV9 to TRGJP. TCRdb carries no J gene annotation; the J gene was assigned here by matching the DNA with germline. In germline, CDR1 is GITISATS, CDR2 ISYDGTV (reference sequence). V lost 0 bases to trimming and J lost 7 bases; unmatched junction nucleotides: 9. The CDR3 runs to 18 residues. The CDR3 DNA reads as TGTGCCTTGTGGGAGGTGCATTTGTCGGAGTTGGGCAAAAAAATCAAGGTATTT. Translation: CALWEVHLSELGKKIKVF.